A single sample gave rise to the 9 T cell receptor beta chains below, sequenced in a study of Tregs in tolerant kidney transplant recipients. The table came from immunoSEQ multiplex PCR; TCRdb's copy has only in-frame clones and leaves some out. The table shows about 87,000 clones, with 93% occurring only once. The input for sequencing was CD4+ T cells from blood, taken before the transplant. The source is a human donor who received a combined kidney and bone marrow transplant.

This sequence joins TRBV5-1 and TRBJ2-1; D gene unclear. Germline lookup yields CDR1 SGHRS and CDR2 YFSETQ. This CDR3 contains 17 residues. V was shortened by 4 bases and J by 0 bases, with 17 bases between the two germline ends. CDR3 region: CASSPPARGSSYNEQFF. In DNA form, the CDR3 reads TGCGCCAGCAGCCCCCCAGCTCGAGGAAGCTCCTACAATGAGCAGTTCTTC.

V and J are TRBV2 and TRBJ1-6, with D unclear. V lost 4 bases to trimming and J lost 9 bases, with 13 bases between them. Germline V CDR1 and CDR2: SNHLY, FYNNEI. The CDR3 contains 14 residues. The CDR3 spells CASSALNSVSPLHF. DNA of the CDR3: TGTGCCAGCAGTGCCCTGAATAGTGTTTCACCCCTCCACTTT.

Worth noting for this clone: Other DNA sequences in this sample translate to the same CDR3. The chain joins TRBV7-3 to TRBJ2-3, with D perhaps TRBD2 (6 bases). The CDR3 is made up of 14 amino acids. Germline V gene sequence: CDR1 SGHTA, CDR2 FQGTGA. The ends were cut back, 5 bases at V and 2 bases at J, with 11 bases in the middle. The CDR3 DNA sequence: TGTGCCAGCAGCCCCGGGACTTCCACAGATACGCAGTATTTT. Translated: CASSPGTSTDTQYF. Filled out from reference TRBV7-3 and TRBJ2-3, the complete variable domain reads GAGVSQTPSNKVTEKGKYVELRCDPISGHTALYWYRQSLGQGPEFLIYFQGTGAADDSGLPNDRFFAVRPEGSVSTLKIQRTERGDSAVYLCASSPGTSTDTQYFGPGTRLTVL.

This clone was seen just once. V usage is TRBV10-1 and J usage is TRBJ2-5; TRBD1 matches 8 bases. The J call may be wrong; the DNA end is better matched by TRBJ2-7. Per germline, CDR1 WNHNN and CDR2 SYGVQD (reference sequence). This CDR3 spans 14 amino acids. This chain's CDR3 is CASSQTGVVYEQYF. The CDR3 DNA sequence: TGCGCCAGCAGCCAGACAGGGGTTGTCTACGAGCAGTACTTC.

The V call is TRBV12-5, the J call TRBJ2-3, with 9 positions matching TRBD2. CDR3 length: 18 residues. The germline CDR1 and CDR2 sequences are LGHNT and FRNRAP. The junction had 14 bases not matched to a gene; V was cut back by 7 bases and J by 0 bases. CDR3: CASDLPSPGLASTDTQYF. The CDR3 DNA is TGTGCTAGTGATCTACCATCACCGGGACTAGCCAGCACAGATACGCAGTATTTT. Complete variable domain (other parts from reference TRBV12-5 and TRBJ2-3): DARVTQTPRHKVTEMGQEVTMRCQPILGHNTVFWYRQTMMQGLELLAYFRNRAPLDDSGMPKDRFSAEMPDATLATLKIQPSEPRDSAVYFCASDLPSPGLASTDTQYFGPGTRLTVL.

This rearrangement joins TRBV4-3 to TRBJ2-1, with D maybe TRBD2 (6 bases). CDR1 and CDR2 from the germline V gene are LGHNA and YSLEER. The CDR3 totals 15 residues. The ends were cut back, 3 bases at V and 7 bases at J, with 16 bases in the middle. The CDR3 reads CASSHLDYDGNEQFF. The CDR3 region has the DNA TGCGCCAGCAGCCACCTGGACTACGATGGGAATGAGCAGTTCTTC.

V is TRBV15 and J is TRBJ2-7, with 14 positions matching TRBD2. The CDR3 has 20 amino acids. Germline CDR1 and CDR2: LNHNV and YYDKDF (reference sequence). Unmatched junction bases numbered 20, after V lost 6 bases and J lost 4 bases. CDR3 sequence (DNA): TGTGCCACCAGGAAAGACCTCGGGGGACTAGCGGGAGACCTATTATACGAGCAGTACTTC. This sequence encodes CATRKDLGGLAGDLLYEQYF.

This rearrangement joins TRBV5-6 to TRBJ1-2, with 9 bases fitting TRBD1. CDR1 and CDR2 (germline): SGHDT, YYEEEE. The CDR3 loop spans 16 amino acids. V trimming: 4 bases; J trimming: 3 bases; junction bases outside the gene matches: 10. The DNA for the CDR3 is TGTGCCAGCAGCGCGGACAGGGGAAATTGGGACTATGGCTACACCTTC. It codes for CASSADRGNWDYGYTF.

In its sample, this clone was seen once. V gene TRBV28 combines with J gene TRBJ2-3, with 9 nucleotides matching TRBD2. With 3 bases clipped from V and 4 bases from J, the junction kept 5 bases outside the gene matches. Germline V CDR1 and CDR2: MDHEN, SYDVKM. The CDR3 spans 15 residues. CDR3 protein: CASSLRRGGSDTQYF. The CDR3, as DNA: TGTGCCAGCAGTTTGAGGCGGGGGGGCTCAGATACGCAGTATTTT.